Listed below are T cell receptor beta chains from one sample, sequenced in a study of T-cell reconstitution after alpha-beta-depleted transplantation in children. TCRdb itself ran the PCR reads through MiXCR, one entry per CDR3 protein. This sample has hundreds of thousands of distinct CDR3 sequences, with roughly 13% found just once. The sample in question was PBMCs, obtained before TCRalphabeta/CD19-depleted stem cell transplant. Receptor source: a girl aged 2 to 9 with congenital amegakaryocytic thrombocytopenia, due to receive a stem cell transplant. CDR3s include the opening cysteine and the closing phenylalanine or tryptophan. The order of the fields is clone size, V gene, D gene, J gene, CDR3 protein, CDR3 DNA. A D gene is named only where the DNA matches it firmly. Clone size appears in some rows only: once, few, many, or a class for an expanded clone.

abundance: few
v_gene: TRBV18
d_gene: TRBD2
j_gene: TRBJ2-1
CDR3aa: CASSPPSGREYNEQFF
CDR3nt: TGTGCCAGCTCACCACCCTCCGGGAGGGAGTACAATGAGCAGTTCTTC

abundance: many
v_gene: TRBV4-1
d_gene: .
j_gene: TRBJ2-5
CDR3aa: CASKNMGGTQYF
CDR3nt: TGCGCCAGCAAAAATATGGGGGGAACCCAGTACTTC

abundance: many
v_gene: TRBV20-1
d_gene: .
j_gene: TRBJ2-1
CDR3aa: CSAAGDFPHNEQFF
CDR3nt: TGCAGTGCCGCAGGGGACTTCCCGCACAATGAGCAGTTCTTC

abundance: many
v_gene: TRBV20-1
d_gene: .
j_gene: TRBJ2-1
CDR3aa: CSARVNGADNEQFF
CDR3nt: TGCAGTGCTAGAGTAAACGGGGCTGACAATGAGCAGTTCTTC

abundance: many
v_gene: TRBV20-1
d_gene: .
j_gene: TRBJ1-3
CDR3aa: CSAMVGPGNTIYF
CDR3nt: TGCAGTGCTATGGTAGGGCCTGGAAACACCATATATTTT

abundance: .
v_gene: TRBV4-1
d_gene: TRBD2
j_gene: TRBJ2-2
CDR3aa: CASSQDRSIAGGTGELFF
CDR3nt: TGCGCCAGCAGCCAAGATCGGAGTATAGCGGGAGGCACCGGGGAGCTGTTTTTT

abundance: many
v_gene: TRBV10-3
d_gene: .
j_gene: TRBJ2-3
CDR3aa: CAIRHDLTPEDTQYF
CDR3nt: TGTGCCATCAGACATGACCTGACCCCTGAGGATACGCAGTATTTT

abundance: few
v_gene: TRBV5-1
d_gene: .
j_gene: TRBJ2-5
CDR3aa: CASSWAGRWPDKETQYF
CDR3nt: TGCGCCAGCAGCTGGGCGGGTAGATGGCCGGACAAAGAGACCCAGTACTTC

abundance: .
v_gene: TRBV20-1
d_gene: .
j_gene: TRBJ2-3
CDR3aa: CSASYQATDTQYF
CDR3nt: TGCAGTGCTAGTTACCAGGCCACAGATACGCAGTATTTT

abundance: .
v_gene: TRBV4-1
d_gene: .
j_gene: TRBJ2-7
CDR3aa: CASSQDLAVQREQYF
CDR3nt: TGCGCCAGCAGCCAAGATCTCGCGGTTCAAAGGGAGCAGTACTTC

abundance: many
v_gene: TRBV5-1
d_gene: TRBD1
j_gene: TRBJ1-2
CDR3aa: CASSSRRTGEDGYTF
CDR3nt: TGCGCCAGCAGCTCACGAAGGACAGGGGAAGACGGCTACACCTTC

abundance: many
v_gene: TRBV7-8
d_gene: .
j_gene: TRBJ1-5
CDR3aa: CASSLVSRGYSNQPQHF
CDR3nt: TGTGCCAGCAGCTTAGTTTCCAGGGGATATAGCAATCAGCCCCAGCATTTT

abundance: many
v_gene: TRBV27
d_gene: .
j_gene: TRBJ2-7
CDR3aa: CASSYIASQYEQYF
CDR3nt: TGTGCCAGCAGTTATATAGCGTCCCAGTACGAGCAGTACTTC

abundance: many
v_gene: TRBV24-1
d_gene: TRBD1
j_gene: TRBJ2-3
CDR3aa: CATSDLSTGTGGADTQYF
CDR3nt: TGTGCCACCAGTGACCTCTCGACCGGGACAGGGGGGGCAGATACGCAGTATTTT

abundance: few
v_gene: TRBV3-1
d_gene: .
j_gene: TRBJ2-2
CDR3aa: CASSQDLAPGELFF
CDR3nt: TGTGCCAGCAGCCAAGATCTGGCCCCCGGGGAGCTGTTTTTT

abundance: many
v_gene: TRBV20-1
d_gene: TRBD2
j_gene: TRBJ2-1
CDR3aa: CSATVSGRSIDEQFF
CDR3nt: TGCAGTGCTACGGTTAGCGGGAGATCAATAGATGAGCAGTTCTTC

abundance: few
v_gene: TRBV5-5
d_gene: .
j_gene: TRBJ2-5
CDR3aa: CASSLYTEETQYF
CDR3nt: TGTGCCAGCAGCTTGTACACCGAAGAGACCCAGTACTTC

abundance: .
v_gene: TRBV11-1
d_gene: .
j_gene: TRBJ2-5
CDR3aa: CASSLATLKNSGTRLPQETQYF
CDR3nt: TGTGCCAGCAGCTTAGCGACCCTTAAAAACTCCGGGACCCGACTACCCCAAGAGACCCAGTACTTC

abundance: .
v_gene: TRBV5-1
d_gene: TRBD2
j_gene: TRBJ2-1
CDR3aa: CASRASGLAIYSYNEQFF
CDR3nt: TGCGCCAGCAGGGCTAGCGGACTTGCTATCTACTCCTACAATGAGCAGTTCTTC

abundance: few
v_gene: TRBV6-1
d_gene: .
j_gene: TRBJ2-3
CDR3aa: CASSDLGSVTDTQYF
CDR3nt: TGTGCCAGCAGTGATCTGGGGTCTGTCACAGATACGCAGTATTTT

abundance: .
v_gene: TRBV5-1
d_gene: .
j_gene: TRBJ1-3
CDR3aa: CASSLTGLGGSGNTIYF
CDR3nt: TGCGCCAGCAGCTTGACCGGATTAGGCGGCTCTGGAAACACCATATATTTT

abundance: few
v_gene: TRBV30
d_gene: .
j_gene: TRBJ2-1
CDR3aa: CAWSGLDGAEQFF
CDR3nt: TGTGCCTGGAGTGGCCTTGATGGGGCTGAGCAGTTCTTC

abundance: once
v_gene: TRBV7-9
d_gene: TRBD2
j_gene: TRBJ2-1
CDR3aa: CASNLVWTSGDNEQFF
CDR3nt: TGTGCCAGCAACTTAGTATGGACTAGCGGAGACAATGAGCAGTTCTTC

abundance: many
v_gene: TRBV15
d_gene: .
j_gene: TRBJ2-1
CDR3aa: CATSRATNIFNEQFF
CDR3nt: TGTGCCACCAGCAGAGCTACGAACATTTTCAATGAGCAGTTCTTC

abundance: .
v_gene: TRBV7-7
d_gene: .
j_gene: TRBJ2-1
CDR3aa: CASSPRDVRNEQFF
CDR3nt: TGTGCCAGCAGCCCTAGGGACGTTCGCAATGAGCAGTTCTTC

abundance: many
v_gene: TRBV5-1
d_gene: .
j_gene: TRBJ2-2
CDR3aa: CASRKAVTATGELFF
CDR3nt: TGCGCCAGCAGAAAGGCGGTGACAGCGACCGGGGAGCTGTTTTTT

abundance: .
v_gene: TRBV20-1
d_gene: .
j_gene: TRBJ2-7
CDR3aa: CSARETADLSYYEQYF
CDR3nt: TGCAGTGCTAGAGAGACCGCGGACTTAAGCTACTACGAGCAGTACTTC

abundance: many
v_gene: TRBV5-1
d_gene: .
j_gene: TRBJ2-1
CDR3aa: CASSSASTYNEQFF
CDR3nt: TGCGCCAGCAGCTCGGCTAGTACCTACAATGAGCAGTTCTTC

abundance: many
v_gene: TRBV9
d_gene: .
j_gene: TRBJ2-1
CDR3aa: CASSPAVSYNEQFF
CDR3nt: TGTGCCAGCAGCCCGGCGGTCTCCTACAATGAGCAGTTCTTC

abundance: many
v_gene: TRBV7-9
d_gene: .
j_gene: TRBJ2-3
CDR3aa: CASSYPDSEAPYF
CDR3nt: TGTGCCAGCAGCTACCCGGACTCTGAAGCGCCGTATTTT

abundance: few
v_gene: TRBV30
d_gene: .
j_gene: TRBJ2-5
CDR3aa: CAWSVGGRQETQYF
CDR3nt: TGTGCCTGGAGTGTAGGTGGGAGACAAGAGACCCAGTACTTC

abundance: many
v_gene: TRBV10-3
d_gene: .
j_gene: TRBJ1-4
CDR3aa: CAISEWSQRAEKLFF
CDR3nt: TGTGCCATCAGTGAGTGGTCACAGAGGGCTGAAAAACTGTTTTTT

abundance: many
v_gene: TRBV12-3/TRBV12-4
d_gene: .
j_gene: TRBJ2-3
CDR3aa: CASTSGGITDTQYF
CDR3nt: TGTGCCAGCACCTCAGGAGGGATCACAGATACGCAGTATTTT

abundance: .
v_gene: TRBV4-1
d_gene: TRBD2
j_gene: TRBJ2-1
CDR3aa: CASSLLSGRAVLDEQFF
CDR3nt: TGCGCCAGCAGCCTTTTGAGCGGGAGGGCCGTATTAGATGAGCAGTTCTTC

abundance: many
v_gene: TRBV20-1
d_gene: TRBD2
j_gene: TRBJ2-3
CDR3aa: CSALVFAGGSTDTQYF
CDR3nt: TGCAGTGCCCTTGTGTTCGCGGGAGGAAGCACAGATACGCAGTATTTT

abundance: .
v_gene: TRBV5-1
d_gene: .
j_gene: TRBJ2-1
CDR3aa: CASSPYPFSGNEQFF
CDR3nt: TGCGCCAGCAGCCCCTATCCCTTCTCTGGGAATGAGCAGTTCTTC

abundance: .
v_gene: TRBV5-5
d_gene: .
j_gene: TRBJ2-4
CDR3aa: CASSLAPTSNIQYF
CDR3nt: TGTGCCAGCAGCTTGGCCCCTACGTCGAACATTCAGTACTTC

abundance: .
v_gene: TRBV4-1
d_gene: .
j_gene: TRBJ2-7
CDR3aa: CASSPLALTYEQYF
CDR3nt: TGCGCCAGCAGCCCTTTGGCCCTAACTTACGAGCAGTACTTC

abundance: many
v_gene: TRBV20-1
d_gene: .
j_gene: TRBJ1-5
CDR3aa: CSARDGNQPQHF
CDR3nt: TGCAGTGCCCGGGACGGTAATCAGCCCCAGCATTTT

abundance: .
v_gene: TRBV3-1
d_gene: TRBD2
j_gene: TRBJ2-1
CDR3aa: CASLLAGQPYNEQFF
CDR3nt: TGTGCCAGCCTACTAGCGGGCCAACCCTACAATGAGCAGTTCTTC

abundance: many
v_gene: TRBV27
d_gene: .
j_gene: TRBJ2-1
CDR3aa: CASSDSWGALNNEQFF
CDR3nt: TGTGCCAGCAGTGATTCGTGGGGGGCGCTTAACAATGAGCAGTTCTTC

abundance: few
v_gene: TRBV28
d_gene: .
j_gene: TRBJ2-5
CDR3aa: CASLVGGGETQYF
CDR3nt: TGTGCCAGCTTAGTGGGGGGAGGAGAGACCCAGTACTTC

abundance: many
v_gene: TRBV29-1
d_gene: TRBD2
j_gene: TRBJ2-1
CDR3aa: CSVVAAIRLADNEQFF
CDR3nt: TGCAGCGTTGTCGCCGCAATAAGACTAGCCGACAATGAGCAGTTCTTC

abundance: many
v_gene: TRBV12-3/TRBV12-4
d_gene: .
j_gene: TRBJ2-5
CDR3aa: CASSGLRPSF
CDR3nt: TGTGCCAGCAGCGGACTACGGCCTTCCTTC

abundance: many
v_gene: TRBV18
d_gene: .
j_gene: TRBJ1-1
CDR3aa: CASSQSTGVTEAFF
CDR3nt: TGTGCCAGCTCACAATCAACGGGAGTCACTGAAGCTTTCTTT

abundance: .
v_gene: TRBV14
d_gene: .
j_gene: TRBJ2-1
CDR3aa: CASSQDTAPENEQFF
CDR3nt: TGTGCCAGCAGCCAAGACACTGCCCCGGAGAATGAGCAGTTCTTC

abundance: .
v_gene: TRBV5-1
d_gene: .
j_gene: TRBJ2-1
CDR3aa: CASSLEQPGTNEQFF
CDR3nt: TGCGCCAGCAGCTTGGAGCAGCCCGGGACCAATGAGCAGTTCTTC

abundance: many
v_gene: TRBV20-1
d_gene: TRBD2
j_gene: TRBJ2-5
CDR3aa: CSAQTSGQETQYF
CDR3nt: TGCAGTGCTCAAACTAGCGGCCAAGAGACCCAGTACTTC

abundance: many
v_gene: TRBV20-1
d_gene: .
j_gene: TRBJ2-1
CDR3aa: CSAGRDEQFF
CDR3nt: TGCAGTGCAGGGCGCGATGAGCAGTTCTTC